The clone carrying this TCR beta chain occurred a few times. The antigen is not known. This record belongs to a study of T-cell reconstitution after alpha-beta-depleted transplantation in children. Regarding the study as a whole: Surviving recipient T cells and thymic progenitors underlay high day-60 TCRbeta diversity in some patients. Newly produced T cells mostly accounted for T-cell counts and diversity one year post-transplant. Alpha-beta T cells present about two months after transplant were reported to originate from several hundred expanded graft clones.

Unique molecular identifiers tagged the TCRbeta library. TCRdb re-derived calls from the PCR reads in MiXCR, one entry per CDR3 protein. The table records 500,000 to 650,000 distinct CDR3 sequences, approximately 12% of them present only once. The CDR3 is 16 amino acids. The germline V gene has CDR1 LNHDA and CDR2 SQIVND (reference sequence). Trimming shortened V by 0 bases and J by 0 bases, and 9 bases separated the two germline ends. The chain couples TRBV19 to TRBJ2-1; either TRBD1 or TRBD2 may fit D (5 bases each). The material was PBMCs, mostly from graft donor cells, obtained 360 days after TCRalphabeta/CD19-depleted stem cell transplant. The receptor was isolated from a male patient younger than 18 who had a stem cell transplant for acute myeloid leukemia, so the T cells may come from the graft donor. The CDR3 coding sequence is TGTGCCAGTAGTATAGATGCGAGGGGCTCCTACAATGAGCAGTTCTTC. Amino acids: CASSIDARGSYNEQFF. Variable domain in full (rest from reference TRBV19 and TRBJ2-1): DGGITQSPKYLFRKEGQNVTLSCEQNLNHDAMYWYRQDPGQGLRLIYYSQIVNDFQKGDIAEGYSVSREKKESFPLTVTSAQKNPTAFYLCASSIDARGSYNEQFFGPGTRLTVL.